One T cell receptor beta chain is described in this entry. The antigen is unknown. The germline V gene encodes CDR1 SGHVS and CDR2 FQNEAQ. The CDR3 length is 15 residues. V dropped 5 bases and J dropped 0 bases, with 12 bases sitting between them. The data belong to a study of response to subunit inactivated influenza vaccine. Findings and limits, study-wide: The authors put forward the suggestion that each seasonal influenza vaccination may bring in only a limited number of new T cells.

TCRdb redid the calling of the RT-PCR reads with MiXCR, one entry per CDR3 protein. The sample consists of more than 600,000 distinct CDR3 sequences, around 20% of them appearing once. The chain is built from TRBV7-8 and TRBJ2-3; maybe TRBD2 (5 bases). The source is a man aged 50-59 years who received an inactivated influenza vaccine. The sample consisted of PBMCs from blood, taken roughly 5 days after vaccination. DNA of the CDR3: TGTGCCAGCAGCGAGGGTCACCTTAGCACAGATACGCAGTATTTT. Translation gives CASSEGHLSTDTQYF.